This is a list of T cell receptor beta chains from one sample in a study of blood T cell repertoires in COVID-19. Method: immunoSEQ multiplex PCR; TCRdb's copy keeps in-frame clones and lacks some. The table has roughly 220,000 clones, roughly 85% seen once; the top ten hold 3% to 4.5%. The sequenced sample was PBMCs or T cells enriched from blood (not recorded which). These receptors were obtained from a woman aged 40 to 50 with acute COVID-19. CDR3s include the opening cysteine and the closing phenylalanine or tryptophan. A D gene is named only where the DNA matches it firmly. The size entry is marked missing in some rows and otherwise reads once, few, many or a size class.

13 NA TRBJ1-5 NA TRBV7-9 TGTGCCAGCAGCTTAGGGACAGATCAGCCCCAGCATTTT CASSLGTDQPQHF
14 TRBD1 TRBJ1-4 NA TRBV5-4 TGTGCCAGCAGCTTGCGGGACAGTCGTGAAAAACTGTTTTTT CASSLRDSREKLFF
19 TRBD2 TRBJ2-3 NA TRBV7-2 TGTGCCAGCAGCTCCCGCCTAGATGAGCGGGGGACCCCAAGGGATACGCAGTATTTT CASSSRLDERGTPRDTQYF
15 NA TRBJ1-3 NA TRBV5-8 TGTGCCAGCAGCCTGACGGGTTTCTCTGGAAACACCATATATTTT CASSLTGFSGNTIYF
16 NA TRBJ2-6 NA TRBV7-2 TGTGCCAGCAGCTTAATTAGCGGTTCTGGGGCCAACGTCCTGACTTTC CASSLISGSGANVLTF
16 NA TRBJ1-5 NA TRBV13 TGTGCCAGCAGCCTTAGGGGCTCCTGGGACAATCAGCCCCAGCATTTT CASSLRGSWDNQPQHF
14 TRBD1 TRBJ1-2 NA TRBV19 TGTGCCACCAAGGGACAGTACACTAACTATGGCTACACCTTC CATKGQYTNYGYTF
14 NA TRBJ2-5 NA TRBV9 TGTGCCCCCGGGTCTAAGGGGCCGAGAGAGACCCAGTACTTC CAPGSKGPRETQYF
15 TRBD1 TRBJ1-6 NA TRBV30 TGTGCCTGGAGTGTACCCCGACAGGGGGGATCACCCCTCCACTTT CAWSVPRQGGSPLHF
14 TRBD1 TRBJ1-1 NA TRBV19 TGTGCCAGTAGCGAAGACAGGGGGTACACTGAAGCTTTCTTT CASSEDRGYTEAFF
16 TRBD1 TRBJ1-1 NA TRBV5-6 TGTGCCAGCAGCTTAGTAACCGGGACAGGGATCACTGAAGCTTTCTTT CASSLVTGTGITEAFF
13 TRBD1 TRBJ1-1 NA TRBV18 TGTGCCAGCTCACAGGGGGCGGGGACTGAAGCTTTCTTT CASSQGAGTEAFF
17 NA TRBJ1-5 many TRBV19 TGTGCCAGTAGTCCTCACCTGGACAGCCTTAGCAATCAGCCCCAGCATTTT CASSPHLDSLSNQPQHF
16 TRBD1 TRBJ1-6 NA TRBV7-2 TGTGCCAGCAGCCCCGACAGGGTTGTCTATAATTCACCCCTCCACTTT CASSPDRVVYNSPLHF
13 NA TRBJ1-2 NA TRBV9 TGTGCCAGCAGCGTGTCAGGGTTCTATGGCTACACCTTC CASSVSGFYGYTF
11 TRBD1 TRBJ2-7 NA TRBV3-1/TRBV3-2 TGTGCCAGCGGACAGGGTTACGAGCAGTACTTC CASGQGYEQYF
13 NA TRBJ2-5 NA TRBV9 TGTGCCAGCAGCGGCCTAGGAGGAGAGACCCAGTACTTC CASSGLGGETQYF
14 TRBD1 TRBJ2-5 NA TRBV28 TGTGCCAGCAGTTTAGTGGGACAGGGGTGGACCCAGTACTTC CASSLVGQGWTQYF
16 TRBD1 TRBJ1-2 NA TRBV7-8 TGTGCCAGCAGCTCTGCTATCGGGACAGTAGACTATGGCTACACCTTC CASSSAIGTVDYGYTF
13 TRBD1 TRBJ1-2 once TRBV7-9 TGTGCCAGCAGTCTTACAGGGGCCTATGGCTACACCTTC CASSLTGAYGYTF
15 TRBD1 TRBJ1-2 once TRBV9 TGTGCCAGCAGCGCCGATACAGGGGGCATTTATGGCTACACCTTC CASSADTGGIYGYTF
12 NA TRBJ2-1 NA TRBV2 TGTGCCAGCAGTACACAAAACAATGAGCAGTTCTTC CASSTQNNEQFF
13 NA TRBJ1-1 once TRBV5-1 TGCGCCAGCAGCTTACAGGGAGATAGTGAAGCTTTCTTT CASSLQGDSEAFF
15 TRBD1 TRBJ1-5 NA TRBV2 TGTGCCAGCAGTCGACAGGGGGGGGCCAATCAGCCCCAGCATTTT CASSRQGGANQPQHF
15 TRBD1 TRBJ1-5 NA TRBV5-6 TGTGCCAGCAGCCTTGGGGACAGCAGCAATCAGCCCCAGCATTTT CASSLGDSSNQPQHF
14 NA TRBJ1-5 NA TRBV27 TGTGCCAGCAGTTATAGCACGACGGGACAGCCCCAGCATTTT CASSYSTTGQPQHF
16 NA TRBJ2-2 NA TRBV6-1 TGTGCCAGCAGTGAAAAACAGGGTTGGGTCACCGGGGAGCTGTTTTTT CASSEKQGWVTGELFF
15 TRBD1 TRBJ1-5 NA TRBV30 TGTGCCTGGAGTACCCAGGACAGGGTTAATCAGCCCCAGCATTTT CAWSTQDRVNQPQHF
17 NA TRBJ2-7 NA TRBV9 TGTGCCAGCAGCCCCAAAGAGGGGGTTGGGCTCTCCTACGAGCAGTACTTC CASSPKEGVGLSYEQYF
13 NA TRBJ2-1 NA TRBV6-4 TGTGCCAGCAGTGACGACCGGGGACAAGAACAGTTCTTC CASSDDRGQEQFF
13 NA TRBJ2-2 NA TRBV12-3/TRBV12-4 TGTGCCATTCGTCCCCTCGGGACCGGGGAGCTGTTTTTT CAIRPLGTGELFF
15 TRBD1 TRBJ2-7 NA TRBV6-5 TGTGCCAGCAGTTACACCGGGACAGGGGACTCCGAGCAGTACTTC CASSYTGTGDSEQYF
14 NA TRBJ2-5 NA TRBV19 TGTGCCAGTAGAGGTCCGGTGAGCGAACAGACCCAGTACTTC CASRGPVSEQTQYF
15 TRBD1 TRBJ1-2 NA TRBV7-2 TGTGCCAGCAGCTCTTTTGACAGGGCTATCTATGGCTACACCTTC CASSSFDRAIYGYTF
16 TRBD1 TRBJ1-2 NA TRBV27 TGTGCCAGCAGTTTACCGGGACAGGGGGCGGTCTATGGCTACACCTTC CASSLPGQGAVYGYTF
15 TRBD1 TRBJ2-1 NA TRBV27 TGTGCCAGCAGTTTAATGGCAGGGGGCTACAATGAGCAGTTCTTC CASSLMAGGYNEQFF
15 NA TRBJ1-2 NA TRBV6-5 TGTGCCAGCAGTTATCAACGCCAGGGAAACACCGGCTACACCTTC CASSYQRQGNTGYTF
14 NA TRBJ1-1 once TRBV18 TGTGCCAGCTCACCAAATTCGAGGAACACTGAAGCTTTCTTT CASSPNSRNTEAFF
16 NA TRBJ2-6 NA TRBV11-1 TGTGCCAGCAGTGGTTTGGGGCGATCTGGGGCCAACGTCCTGACTTTC CASSGLGRSGANVLTF
15 NA TRBJ1-5 NA TRBV7-8 TGTGCCAGCAGCTTAAGGGGGGGCGGCAATCAGCCCCAGCATTTT CASSLRGGGNQPQHF
18 NA TRBJ1-1 NA TRBV7-6 TGTGCCAGCAGCTTAGTCGACCTGGCAGGGGACATGAACACTGAAGCTTTCTTT CASSLVDLAGDMNTEAFF
15 NA TRBJ1-5 NA TRBV6-5 TGTGCCAGCAGTTACTCGCAACAGTCCAATCAGCCCCAGCATTTT CASSYSQQSNQPQHF
15 NA TRBJ1-6 NA TRBV6-5 TGTGCCAGCAGCCTCGTGGGGGCTGAGAATTCACCCCTCCACTTT CASSLVGAENSPLHF
15 TRBD1 TRBJ1-5 NA TRBV12-5 TGTGCTAGTGGTTCGGGACAGGGAGTCAATCAGCCCCAGCATTTT CASGSGQGVNQPQHF
14 NA TRBJ2-1 NA TRBV18 TGTGCCAGCTCACCACAATTTGGAGGAGGTGAGCAGTTCTTC CASSPQFGGGEQFF
14 TRBD1 TRBJ1-2 NA TRBV18 TGTGCCAGCTCACCCCTGGGACAGGGGAATGGCTACACCTTC CASSPLGQGNGYTF
14 TRBD1 TRBJ1-5 NA TRBV6-2/TRBV6-3 TGTGCCAGCAGTATTGGGACAGGGGCTTGGCCCCAGCATTTT CASSIGTGAWPQHF
16 NA TRBJ1-1 NA TRBV15 TGTGCCACCAGCAAGCGAGTTCAGGGCTTTAACACTGAAGCTTTCTTT CATSKRVQGFNTEAFF
18 TRBD2 TRBJ2-5 NA TRBV6-2/TRBV6-3 TGTGCCAGCAGCCAAAAGGGAATCGGACTAGCGAGTAGAGAGACCCAGTACTTC CASSQKGIGLASRETQYF
13 TRBD2 TRBJ2-1 NA TRBV19 TGTGCCACCCAAAAGCGGGGGCCCGGTGAGCAGTTCTTC CATQKRGPGEQFF
15 TRBD2 TRBJ2-3 NA TRBV9 TGTGCCAGCAGTTTTCTAGCGGTTAGCACAGATACGCAGTATTTT CASSFLAVSTDTQYF
14 NA TRBJ1-2 NA TRBV6-2/TRBV6-3 TGTGCCAGCAGTTACATCCAGGGTCACTATGGCTACACCTTC CASSYIQGHYGYTF
15 TRBD1 TRBJ1-1 NA TRBV25-1 TGTGCCAGCAGTACGCCAACAGGGGGGACCACTGAAGCTTTCTTT CASSTPTGGTTEAFF
15 TRBD1 TRBJ2-2 NA TRBV18 TGTGCCAGCTCGACAGGGGCCGCGAACACCGGGGAGCTGTTTTTT CASSTGAANTGELFF
16 NA TRBJ1-5 NA TRBV19 TGTGCCAGTTCACTCTTTAACCGGGCAGGGTTCCAGCCCCAGCATTTT CASSLFNRAGFQPQHF
16 NA TRBJ2-1 NA TRBV3-1/TRBV3-2 TGTGCCAGCAGCCAAGATAAACAGAGACCAGGGAATGAGCAGTTCTTC CASSQDKQRPGNEQFF
17 NA TRBJ1-1 NA TRBV7-8 TGTGCCAGCAGCTTATCCTCTGGAGGTCTTGCGAACACTGAAGCTTTCTTT CASSLSSGGLANTEAFF
16 NA TRBJ1-5 NA TRBV12-5 TGTGCTAGTGGCCTCTATTTAGCAGCCGTCAGTGGGCCCCAGCATTTT CASGLYLAAVSGPQHF
15 NA TRBJ2-2 NA TRBV7-9 TGTGCCAGCAGCTTAAACAGGGCTAACACCGGGGAGCTGTTTTTT CASSLNRANTGELFF
14 TRBD1 TRBJ2-2 NA TRBV2 TGTGCCAGTCACGACAGGGGAAACACCGGGGAGCTGTTTTTT CASHDRGNTGELFF